Each of the 15 T cell receptor beta chains below was sequenced from the same sample in a study of blood T cell repertoires in COVID-19. Repertoires were generated with immunoSEQ multiplex PCR, while TCRdb's copy carries only in-frame clones and drops some. The top ten hold about 2% of the sample, which has under 300,000 clones, almost 90% seen once. Sequencing used peripheral blood. These TCRs come from a woman aged 55 to 70 with COVID-19, enrolled during active disease.

The chain uses TRBV16 and TRBJ1-5; D gene ambiguous. The CDR3 loop spans 13 amino acids. Trimming took 9 bases from V and 4 from J, leaving 13 bases between them. CDR1 is KGHSY, CDR2 FQNENV, per germline. CDR3 sequence reads: CASAEFRNQPQHF. CDR3 nucleotides: TGTGCCAGTGCAGAGTTCAGGAATCAGCCCCAGCATTTT. Full variable domain (outside the CDR3, taken from reference TRBV16 and TRBJ1-5): GEEVAQTPKHLVRGEGQKAKLYCAPIKGHSYVFWYQQVLKNEFKFLISFQNENVFDETGMPKERFSAKCLPNSPCSLEIQATKLEDSAVYFCASAEFRNQPQHFGDGTRLSIL.

This CDR3 reads CASRVGQGAGYTF. Written as DNA, the CDR3 is TGTGCCAGCAGAGTTGGGCAGGGTGCTGGCTACACCTTC. The V gene is TRBV7-9, the J gene TRBJ1-2, with D maybe TRBD1 (5 bases). This CDR3 has 13 residues. V shed 6 bases and J shed 7 bases, with 15 bases lying between them. Germline CDR1 is SEHNR and CDR2 is FQNEAQ (reference sequence).

This rearrangement joins TRBV10-3 to TRBJ2-3, with 10 bases matching TRBD1. From germline, CDR1 is ENHRY and CDR2 SYGVKD. V gave up 10 bases and J gave up 0 bases; unmatched junction bases: 7. The CDR3 extends over 15 amino acids. CDR3 residues: CASRQGASSTDTQYF. The CDR3 DNA reads as TGTGCCAGCCGACAGGGGGCTTCTAGCACAGATACGCAGTATTTT.

V is TRBV18 and J is TRBJ1-3, with 8 bases fitting TRBD1. CDR3 length equals 16 residues. V shed 2 bases, J shed 2 bases, and the junction held 5 bases outside the gene matches. Germline lookup yields CDR1 KGHSH and CDR2 LQKENI. The CDR3 sequence is CASSPGQGEPGNTIYF. CDR3 DNA sequence: TGTGCCAGCTCACCAGGACAGGGTGAGCCTGGAAACACCATATATTTT.

V usage is TRBV19 and J usage is TRBJ1-5; 8 nucleotides line up with TRBD1. CDR3 length: 17 residues. The germline CDR1 and CDR2 sequences are LNHDA and SQIVND (reference sequence). The V segment lost 2 bases and the J segment 0 bases; nucleotides outside the gene matches: 6. CDR3 sequence: CASSILGQAPSNQPQHF. CDR3 nucleotide sequence: TGTGCCAGTAGTATATTGGGACAGGCGCCTAGCAATCAGCCCCAGCATTTT.

The chain carries TRBV12-5 and TRBJ1-1; TRBD1 agrees at 9 bases. V was clipped by 6 bases and J by 4 bases; unmatched bases: 6. This CDR3 contains 14 residues. CDR1 is LGHNT, CDR2 FRNRAP, per germline. CDR3 DNA sequence: TGTGCTAGTGGGGAGGGGACAGGGATCACTGAAGCTTTCTTT. Translating gives CASGEGTGITEAFF.

The chain has TRBV11-3 and TRBJ2-7; the D is unclear. V was pared by 4 bases and J by 3 bases, with 10 bases between. In germline, CDR1 is SGHNT, CDR2 YENEEA. The CDR3 contains 13 residues. This chain's CDR3 is CASSSYAGYEQYF. CDR3 bases: TGTGCCAGCAGCTCCTACGCAGGCTACGAGCAGTACTTC.

The rearrangement uses TRBV6-6 and TRBJ1-4; 12 nucleotides align to TRBD1. Germline-derived CDR1 and CDR2 are MNHNY and SVGAGI (reference sequence). V lost 4 bases, J lost 7 bases, and 7 bases stayed unmatched. The CDR3 is 16 amino acids. The CDR3 nucleotides read TGTGCCAGCAGTTTCCCCGGGACAGGGGGCCCTGAAAAACTGTTTTTT. Translation: CASSFPGTGGPEKLFF.

This chain uses TRBV27 with TRBJ1-5; 8 bases map to TRBD1. Losses at the gene ends were 5 bases for V and 5 bases for J; bases not matched to a gene: 8. Germline V gene sequence: CDR1 MNHEY, CDR2 SMNVEV (reference sequence). This CDR3 has 15 residues. CDR3 region: CASSRWTGSDQPQHF. CDR3 DNA: TGTGCCAGCAGTAGGTGGACAGGGTCGGATCAGCCCCAGCATTTT.

The chain uses TRBV27 and TRBJ1-3, with D possibly being TRBD1 (6 bases). Looked up from germline, CDR1 is MNHEY and CDR2 is SMNVEV (reference sequence). This CDR3 comprises 16 residues. V was pared by 6 bases and J by 0 bases, with 15 bases between. The DNA of the CDR3 is TGTGCCAGCAGCAGAGGACAGATGAGCTCTGGAAACACCATATATTTT. This gives the protein CASSRGQMSSGNTIYF.

The chain links TRBV7-2 to TRBJ1-5; D is possibly TRBD1 (5 bases). The CDR3 has 14 residues. The germline CDR1 and CDR2 sequences are SGHTA and FQGNSA. The V gene lost 6 bases and the J gene lost 3 bases, with 12 bases spanning the gap. The CDR3 DNA reads as TGTGCCAGCAGTGGGCAGGGTTCCAATCAGCCCCAGCATTTT. Residues: CASSGQGSNQPQHF.

Turning to this clone: Other DNA sequences from this sample encode an identical CDR3 as well. The CDR3 loop is CASSDRGVGQPQHF. CDR3 nucleotide sequence: TGTGCCAGCAGTGACAGGGGGGTTGGTCAGCCCCAGCATTTT. The J gene is TRBJ1-5, the V gene TRBV2, with 7 bases identical to TRBD1. This CDR3 region has 14 residues. The V segment lost 3 bases and the J segment 6 bases; nucleotides outside the gene matches: 5. CDR1 is SNHLY and CDR2 is FYNNEI in the germline V gene.

This rearrangement joins TRBV13 to TRBJ2-1; D is perhaps TRBD2 (5 bases). Trimming pared 5 bases from V and 4 bases from J, leaving 12 bases between. From germline, CDR1 is PRHDT and CDR2 FYEKMQ (reference sequence). CDR3 length: 14 amino acids. This chain's CDR3 is CASSTRRDYNEQFF. The CDR3 coding sequence is TGTGCCAGCAGCACCCGCCGGGATTACAATGAGCAGTTCTTC.

V usage is TRBV12-5 and J usage is TRBJ2-3; TRBD2 agrees at 14 bases. This CDR3 has 18 residues. The germline gives CDR1 LGHNT, CDR2 FRNRAP. The V segment lost 1 base and the J segment 1 base; nucleotides outside the gene matches: 4. The CDR3 is CASGLGLAGGPGTDTQYF. For the CDR3, the DNA is TGTGCTAGTGGTTTGGGACTAGCGGGGGGGCCTGGCACAGATACGCAGTATTTT.

V usage is TRBV7-2 and J usage is TRBJ1-5; D possibly corresponds to TRBD1 (6 bases). This CDR3 contains 16 residues. Germline lookup yields CDR1 SGHTA and CDR2 FQGNSA. Trimming pared 3 bases from V and 2 bases from J, leaving 14 bases between. The CDR3 DNA reads as TGTGCCAGCAGCTTGGACAGAAAGATAGGCAATCAGCCCCAGCATTTT. Its protein product is CASSLDRKIGNQPQHF.